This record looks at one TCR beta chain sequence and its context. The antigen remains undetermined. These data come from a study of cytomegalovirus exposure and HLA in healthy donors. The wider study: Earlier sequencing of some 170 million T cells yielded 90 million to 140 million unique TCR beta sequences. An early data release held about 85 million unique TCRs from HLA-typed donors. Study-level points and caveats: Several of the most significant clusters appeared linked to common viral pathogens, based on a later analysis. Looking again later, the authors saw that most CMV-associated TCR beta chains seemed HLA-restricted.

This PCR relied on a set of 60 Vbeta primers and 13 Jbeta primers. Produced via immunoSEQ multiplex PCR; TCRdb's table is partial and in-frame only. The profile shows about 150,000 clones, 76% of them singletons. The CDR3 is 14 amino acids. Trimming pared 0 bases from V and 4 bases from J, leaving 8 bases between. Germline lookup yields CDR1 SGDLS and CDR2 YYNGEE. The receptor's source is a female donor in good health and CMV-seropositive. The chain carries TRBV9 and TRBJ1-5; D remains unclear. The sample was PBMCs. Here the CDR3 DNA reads TGTGCCAGCAGCGTAGGTCCCTTAAATCAGCCCCAGCATTTT. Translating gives CASSVGPLNQPQHF.